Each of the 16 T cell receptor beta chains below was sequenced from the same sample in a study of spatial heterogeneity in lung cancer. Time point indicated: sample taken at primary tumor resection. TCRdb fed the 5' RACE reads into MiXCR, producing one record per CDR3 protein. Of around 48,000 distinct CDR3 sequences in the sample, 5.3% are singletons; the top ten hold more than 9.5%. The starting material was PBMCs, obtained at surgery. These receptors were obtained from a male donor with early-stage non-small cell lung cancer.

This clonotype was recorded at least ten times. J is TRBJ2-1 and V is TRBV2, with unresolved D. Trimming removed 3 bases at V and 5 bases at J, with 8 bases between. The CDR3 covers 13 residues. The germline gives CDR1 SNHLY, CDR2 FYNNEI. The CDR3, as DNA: TGTGCCAGCAGTGATTACCTAAACAATGAGCAGTTCTTC. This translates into CASSDYLNNEQFF. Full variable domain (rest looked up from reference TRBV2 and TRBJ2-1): EPEVTQTPSHQVTQMGQEVILRCVPISNHLYFYWYRQILGQKVEFLVSFYNNEISEKSEIFDDQFSVERPDGSNFTLKIRSTKLEDSAMYFCASSDYLNNEQFFGPGTRLTVL.

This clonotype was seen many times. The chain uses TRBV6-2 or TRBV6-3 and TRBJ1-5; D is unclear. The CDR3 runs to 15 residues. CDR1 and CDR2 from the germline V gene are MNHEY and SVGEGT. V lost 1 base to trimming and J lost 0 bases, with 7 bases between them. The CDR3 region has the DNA TGTGCCAGCAGTTACTACGCGGCTAGCAATCAGCCCCAGCATTTT. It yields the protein CASSYYAASNQPQHF.

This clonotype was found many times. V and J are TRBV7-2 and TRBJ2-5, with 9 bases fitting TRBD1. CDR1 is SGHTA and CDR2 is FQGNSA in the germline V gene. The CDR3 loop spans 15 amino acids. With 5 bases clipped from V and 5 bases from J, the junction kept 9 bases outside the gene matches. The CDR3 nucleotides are TGTGCCAGCAGCCGTCCCGGGACAGGGTTTGAGACCCAGTACTTC. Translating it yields CASSRPGTGFETQYF. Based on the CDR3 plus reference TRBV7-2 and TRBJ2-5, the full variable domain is GAGVSQSPSNKVTEKGKDVELRCDPISGHTALYWYRQSLGQGLEFLIYFQGNSAPDKSGLPSDRFSAERTGGSVSTLTIQRTQQEDSAVYLCASSRPGTGFETQYFGPGTRLLVL.

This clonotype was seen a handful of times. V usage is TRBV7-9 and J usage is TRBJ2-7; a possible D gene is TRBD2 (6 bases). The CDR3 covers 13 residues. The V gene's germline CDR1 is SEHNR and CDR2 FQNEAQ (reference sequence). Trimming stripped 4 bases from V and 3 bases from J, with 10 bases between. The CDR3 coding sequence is TGTGCCAGCAGCTCCCGGGGGAGCTACGAGCAGTACTTC. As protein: CASSSRGSYEQYF.

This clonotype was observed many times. The CDR3 loop is CASSLFGGLADTQYF. In DNA, the CDR3 is TGTGCCAGCAGCTTGTTTGGGGGGCTGGCAGATACGCAGTATTTT. The rearrangement links TRBV5-4 to TRBJ2-3; D may match TRBD1 or TRBD2 (6 bases each). The CDR3 is made up of 15 amino acids. CDR1 and CDR2 (germline): SGHNT, YYREEE (reference sequence). V shed 1 base and J shed 4 bases, with 13 bases lying between them.

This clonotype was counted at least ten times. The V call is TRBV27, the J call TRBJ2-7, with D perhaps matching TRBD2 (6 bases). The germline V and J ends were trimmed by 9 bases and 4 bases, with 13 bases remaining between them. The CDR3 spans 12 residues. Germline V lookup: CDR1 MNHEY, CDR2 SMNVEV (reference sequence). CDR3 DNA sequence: TGTGCCAGGGATTGCGGGGTTTACGAGCAGTACTTC. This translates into CARDCGVYEQYF.

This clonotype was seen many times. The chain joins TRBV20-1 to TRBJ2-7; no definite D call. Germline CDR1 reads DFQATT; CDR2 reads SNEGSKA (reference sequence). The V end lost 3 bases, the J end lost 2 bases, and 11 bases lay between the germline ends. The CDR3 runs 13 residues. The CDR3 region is CSASSSNPYEQYF. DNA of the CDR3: TGCAGTGCTAGCTCTAGTAACCCCTACGAGCAGTACTTC.

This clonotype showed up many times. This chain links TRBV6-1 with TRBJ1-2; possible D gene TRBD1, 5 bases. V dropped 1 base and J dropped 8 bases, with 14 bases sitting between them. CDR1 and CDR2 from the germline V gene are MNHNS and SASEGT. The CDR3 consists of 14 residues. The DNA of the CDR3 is TGTGCCAGCAGTGAAGAACTACAGGCCGGGGGCTACACCTTC. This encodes CASSEELQAGGYTF.

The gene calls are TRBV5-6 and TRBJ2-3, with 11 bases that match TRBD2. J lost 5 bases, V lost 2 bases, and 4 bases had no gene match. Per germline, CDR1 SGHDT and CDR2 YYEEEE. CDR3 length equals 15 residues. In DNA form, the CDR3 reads TGTGCCAGCAGCTTTGGGCTAGCGGGGGGAGATACGCAGTATTTT. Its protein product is CASSFGLAGGDTQYF. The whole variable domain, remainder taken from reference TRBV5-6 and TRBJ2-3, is DAGVTQSPTHLIKTRGQQVTLRCSPKSGHDTVSWYQQALGQGPQFIFQYYEEEERQRGNFPDRFSGHQFPNYSSELNVNALLLGDSALYLCASSFGLAGGDTQYFGPGTRLTVL.

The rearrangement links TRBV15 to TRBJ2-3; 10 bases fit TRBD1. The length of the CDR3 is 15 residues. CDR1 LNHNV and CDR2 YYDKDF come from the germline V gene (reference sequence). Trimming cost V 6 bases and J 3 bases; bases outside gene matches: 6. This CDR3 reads CATRKDRGRTDTQYF. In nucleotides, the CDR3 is TGTGCCACCAGAAAGGACAGGGGGAGGACAGATACGCAGTATTTT.

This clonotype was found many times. CDR3 amino acids: CSAHRGTNTEAFF. For the CDR3, the DNA is TGCAGCGCCCACAGGGGAACTAACACTGAAGCTTTCTTT. This chain joins TRBV29-1 and TRBJ1-1, with 7 nucleotides matching TRBD1. The CDR3 covers 13 residues. Trimming removed 7 bases from V and 2 bases from J; junction bases left unmatched: 7. Germline V gene sequence: CDR1 SQVTM, CDR2 ANQGSEA.

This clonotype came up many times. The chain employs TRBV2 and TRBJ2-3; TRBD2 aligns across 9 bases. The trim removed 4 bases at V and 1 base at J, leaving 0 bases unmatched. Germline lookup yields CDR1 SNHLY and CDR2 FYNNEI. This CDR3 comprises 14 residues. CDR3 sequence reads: CASSGLAGTDTQYF. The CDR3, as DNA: TGTGCCAGCAGTGGACTAGCGGGCACAGATACGCAGTATTTT.

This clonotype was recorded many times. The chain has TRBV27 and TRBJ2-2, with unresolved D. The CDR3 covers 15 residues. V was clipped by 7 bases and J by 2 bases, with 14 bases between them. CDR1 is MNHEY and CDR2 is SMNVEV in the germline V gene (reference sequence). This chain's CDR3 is CASTLGHPNTGELFF. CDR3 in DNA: TGTGCCAGCACCCTAGGGCATCCAAACACCGGGGAGCTGTTTTTT.

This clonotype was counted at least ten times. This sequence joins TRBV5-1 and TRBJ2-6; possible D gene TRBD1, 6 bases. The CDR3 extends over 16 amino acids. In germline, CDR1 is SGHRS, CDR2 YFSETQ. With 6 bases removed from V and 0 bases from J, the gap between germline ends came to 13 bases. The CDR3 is CASTPTGTSGANVLTF. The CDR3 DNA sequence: TGCGCCAGCACCCCGACAGGAACCTCTGGGGCCAACGTCCTGACTTTC.

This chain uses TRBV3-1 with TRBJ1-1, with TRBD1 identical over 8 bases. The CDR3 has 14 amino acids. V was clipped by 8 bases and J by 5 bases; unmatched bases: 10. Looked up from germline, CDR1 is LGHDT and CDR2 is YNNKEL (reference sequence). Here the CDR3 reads CASRQSDRETEAFF. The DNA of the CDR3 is TGTGCCAGCCGTCAATCGGACAGGGAAACTGAAGCTTTCTTT. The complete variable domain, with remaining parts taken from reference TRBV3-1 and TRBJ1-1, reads DTAVSQTPKYLVTQMGNDKSIKCEQNLGHDTMYWYKQDSKKFLKIMFSYNNKELIINETVPNRFSPKSPDKAHLNLHINSLELGDSAVYFCASRQSDRETEAFFGQGTRLTVV.

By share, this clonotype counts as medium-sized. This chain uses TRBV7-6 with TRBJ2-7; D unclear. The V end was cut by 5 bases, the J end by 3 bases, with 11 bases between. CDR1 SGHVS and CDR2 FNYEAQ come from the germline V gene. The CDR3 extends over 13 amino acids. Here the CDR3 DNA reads TGTGCCAGCAGCCCTGGGCCAAACTACGAGCAGTACTTC. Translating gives CASSPGPNYEQYF.